A selection of T cell receptor beta chains follows, all from one sample in a study of T cells in Graves' hyperthyroidism and ophthalmopathy. TCRdb used MiXCR to reprocess the multiplex PCR reads, holding one entry per CDR3 protein. The data hold about 400,000 distinct CDR3 sequences, with roughly 13% observed a single time. The sample taken for sequencing was blood. These receptors were collected from a woman between 18 and 29 years old with Graves' hyperthyroidism. Each CDR3 is given with its conserved first and last residue. A D gene is named only where the DNA matches it firmly. A clone size is listed for some rows: how often the clone was seen (once, few, many), or a class if it is expanded.

>.|TRBV5-1|.|TRBJ2-7|15
TGCGCCAGCAGCTTGGATCCCGGGACCCCATACGAGCAGTACTTC
CASSLDPGTPYEQYF
>.|TRBV19|.|TRBJ1-5|14
TGTGCCAGTAGTATAATTTCCTTCAATCAGCCCCAGCATTTT
CASSIISFNQPQHF
>.|TRBV29-1|TRBD1|TRBJ1-1|16
TGCAGCGTTGACGCCCGGGACAGCAACATGAACACTGAAGCTTTCTTT
CSVDARDSNMNTEAFF
>many|TRBV13|.|TRBJ1-1|16
TGTGCCAGCAGCTTAGGCGTGGGGCCGTTGAACACTGAAGCTTTCTTT
CASSLGVGPLNTEAFF
>many|TRBV5-1|.|TRBJ2-1|17
TGCGCCAGCAGCTTGGCCCTGGGGCGTAGCTCCTACAATGAGCAGTTCTTC
CASSLALGRSSYNEQFF
>many|TRBV3-1|TRBD1|TRBJ1-5|17
TGTGCCAGCAGCCAGAGGTCAGGGGGACGGTGGATTCAGCCCCAGCATTTT
CASSQRSGGRWIQPQHF
>many|TRBV10-3|.|TRBJ1-1|14
TGTGCCATCAGTGAGTCGGGAAGGTACACTGAAGCTTTCTTT
CAISESGRYTEAFF
>many|TRBV7-2|.|TRBJ2-3|13
TGTGCCAGCAGCTTATCCGGGACTTCTACGCAGTATTTT
CASSLSGTSTQYF
>many|TRBV11-1|.|TRBJ2-3|15
TGTGCCAGCAGCCCCTTTTCGGGGGGCTCAGATACGCAGTATTTT
CASSPFSGGSDTQYF
>many|TRBV27|.|TRBJ1-5|17
TGTGCCAGCAGTTTAGTGGGCAGACCTTATAGCAATCAGCCCCAGCATTTT
CASSLVGRPYSNQPQHF
>many|TRBV12-3/TRBV12-4|TRBD1|TRBJ2-1|14
TGTGCCAGCAGTTCGACAGGGTCCTACAATGAGCAGTTCTTC
CASSSTGSYNEQFF
>many|TRBV29-1|.|TRBJ2-7|12
TGCAGCGTTGTCGGGGGCCCCTACGAGCAGTACTTC
CSVVGGPYEQYF
>.|TRBV12-3/TRBV12-4|.|TRBJ1-4|14
TGTGCCAGCAGTTTCGACATTCCTAATGAAAAACTGTTTTTT
CASSFDIPNEKLFF
>few|TRBV30|TRBD1|TRBJ1-5|13
TGTGCCTGGAGAGGGACAGAGGATCAGCCCCAGCATTTT
CAWRGTEDQPQHF
>.|TRBV20-1|.|TRBJ2-2|12
TGCAGTGCTAGAGCCAAGACCGGGGAGCTGTTTTTT
CSARAKTGELFF
>few|TRBV28|.|TRBJ1-2|18
TGTGCCAGCAGTAGGGTTTCGAACGTTGTGATGAGTTACTATGGCTACACCTTC
CASSRVSNVVMSYYGYTF
>few|TRBV4-2|TRBD1|TRBJ1-4|16
TGTGCCAGCAACACCCCGGGACAGGGGGTAGAAGAAAAACTGTTTTTT
CASNTPGQGVEEKLFF
>.|TRBV18|.|TRBJ1-6|14
TGTGCCAGCTCAGCCGACAGGCGGGATTCACCCCTCCACTTT
CASSADRRDSPLHF
>many|TRBV7-9|.|TRBJ1-5|17
TGTGCCAGCAGCTTAGCCGGGGGGCCCTATAGCAATCAGCCCCAGCATTTT
CASSLAGGPYSNQPQHF
>.|TRBV9|.|TRBJ2-3|16
TGTGCCAGCAGCGCCCTATCCCGGACTTGGGCAGATACGCAGTATTTT
CASSALSRTWADTQYF
>many|TRBV5-1|.|TRBJ2-7|14
TGCGCCAGCAGCCCCCGGGCCGTGAACTACGAGCAGTACTTC
CASSPRAVNYEQYF
>few|TRBV5-8|.|TRBJ2-1|14
TGTGCCAGCAGCATTTGGGCCGCCCCCAATGAGCAGTTCTTC
CASSIWAAPNEQFF
>many|TRBV20-1|.|TRBJ2-7|13
TGCAGTGCTTCGGACGGCAGCTCCTACGAGCAGTACTTC
CSASDGSSYEQYF
>.|TRBV6-5|TRBD1|TRBJ1-1|16
TGTGCCAGCAGTTACGAGAACAGGGGGGGGTACACTGAAGCTTTCTTT
CASSYENRGGYTEAFF
>many|TRBV20-1|TRBD2|TRBJ2-5|13
TGCAGTGCTAGAGGTGGGAGGGGAGAGACCCAGTACTTC
CSARGGRGETQYF
>many|TRBV5-1|TRBD1|TRBJ1-5|17
TGCGCCAGCAGCTTGGGAGGCCCCAACAGGGGGGATCAGCCCCAGCATTTT
CASSLGGPNRGDQPQHF
>many|TRBV6-2/TRBV6-3|TRBD1|TRBJ2-7|16
TGTGCCAGCACCCTTAGCCGGGACAGGGCCTCCTACGAGCAGTACTTC
CASTLSRDRASYEQYF
>many|TRBV9|.|TRBJ1-2|14
TGTGCCAGCAGCGTAGGTCAGGCCCCGTCGGGCTACACCTTC
CASSVGQAPSGYTF
>few|TRBV6-5|TRBD1|TRBJ1-5|15
TGTGCCAGCAGTTACGGGAGGGGGCACGATCAGCCCCAGCATTTT
CASSYGRGHDQPQHF
>.|TRBV4-1|TRBD1|TRBJ2-1|16
TGCGCCAGCAGCCAAGAGGGACAGAATGTCTACAATGAGCAGTTCTTC
CASSQEGQNVYNEQFF
>many|TRBV7-2|TRBD2|TRBJ2-1|17
TGTGCCAGCAGCTTAGGACTACTAGCGGGAGGGAGGGGTGAGCAGTTCTTC
CASSLGLLAGGRGEQFF
>many|TRBV7-9|TRBD1|TRBJ2-7|14
TGTGCCAGCAGCTTGGGACAGATCCCCTACGAGCAGTACTTC
CASSLGQIPYEQYF
>few|TRBV5-6|.|TRBJ1-2|15
TGTGCCAGCAGCTTGTCCGCCTTCCCCGCAGGAGGCTACACCTTC
CASSLSAFPAGGYTF
>many|TRBV12-3/TRBV12-4|.|TRBJ1-5|17
TGTGCCAGCTCGGCCGTGGGCGGACCTTATAGCAATCAGCCCCAGCATTTT
CASSAVGGPYSNQPQHF
>many|TRBV20-1|TRBD2|TRBJ2-1|15
TGCAGTGCTAGAGATACGGGACTAGCGGGCAATGAGCAGTTCTTC
CSARDTGLAGNEQFF
>many|TRBV5-4|TRBD1|TRBJ2-5|15
TGTGCCAGCAGCCCGGGACAGAGGAACCAAGAGACCCAGTACTTC
CASSPGQRNQETQYF